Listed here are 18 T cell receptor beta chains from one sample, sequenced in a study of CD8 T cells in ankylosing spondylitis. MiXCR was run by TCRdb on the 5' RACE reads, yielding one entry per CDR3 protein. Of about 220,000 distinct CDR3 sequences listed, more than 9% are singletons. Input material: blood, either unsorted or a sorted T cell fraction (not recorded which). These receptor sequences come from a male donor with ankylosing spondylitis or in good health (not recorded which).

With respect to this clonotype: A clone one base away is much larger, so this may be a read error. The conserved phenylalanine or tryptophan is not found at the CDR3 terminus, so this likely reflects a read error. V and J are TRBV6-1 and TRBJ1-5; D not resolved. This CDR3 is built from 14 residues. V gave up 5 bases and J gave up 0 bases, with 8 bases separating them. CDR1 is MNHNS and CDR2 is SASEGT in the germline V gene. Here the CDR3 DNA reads TGTGCCAGCAGTACCCCGGGTAGCAATCAGCCCCAGCATATT. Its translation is CASSTPGSNQPQHI.

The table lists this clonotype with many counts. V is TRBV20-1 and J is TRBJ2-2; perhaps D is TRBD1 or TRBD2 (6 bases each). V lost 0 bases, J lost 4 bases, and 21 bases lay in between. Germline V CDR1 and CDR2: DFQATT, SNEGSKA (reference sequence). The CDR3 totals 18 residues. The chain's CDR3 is CSAREGGSLHLGTGELFF. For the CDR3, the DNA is TGCAGTGCTAGAGAGGGGGGCTCACTCCATCTCGGCACCGGGGAGCTGTTTTTT.

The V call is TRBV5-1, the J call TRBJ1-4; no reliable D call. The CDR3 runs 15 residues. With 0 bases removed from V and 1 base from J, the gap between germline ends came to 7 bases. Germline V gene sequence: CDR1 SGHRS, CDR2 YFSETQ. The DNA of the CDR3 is TGCGCCAGCAGCTTGGATTGGGGAACTAATGAAAAACTGTTTTTT. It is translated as CASSLDWGTNEKLFF.

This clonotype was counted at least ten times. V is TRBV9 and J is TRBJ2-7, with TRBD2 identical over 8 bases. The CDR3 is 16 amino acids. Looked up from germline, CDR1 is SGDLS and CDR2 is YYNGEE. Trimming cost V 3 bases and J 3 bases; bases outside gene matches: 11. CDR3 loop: CASSAPRGGSFYEQYF. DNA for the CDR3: TGTGCCAGCAGCGCCCCTCGGGGGGGCAGCTTCTACGAGCAGTACTTC. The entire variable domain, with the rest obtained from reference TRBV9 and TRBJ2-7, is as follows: DSGVTQTPKHLITATGQRVTLRCSPRSGDLSVYWYQQSLDQGLQFLIQYYNGEERAKGNILERFSAQQFPDLHSELNLSSLELGDSALYFCASSAPRGGSFYEQYFGPGTRLTVT.

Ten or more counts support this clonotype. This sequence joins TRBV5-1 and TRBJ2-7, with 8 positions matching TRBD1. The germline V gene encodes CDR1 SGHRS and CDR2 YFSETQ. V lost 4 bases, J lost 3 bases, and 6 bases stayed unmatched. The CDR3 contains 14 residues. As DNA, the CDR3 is TGCGCCAGCAGCGGCGGACAGGGAAACTACGAGCAGTACTTC. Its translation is CASSGGQGNYEQYF.

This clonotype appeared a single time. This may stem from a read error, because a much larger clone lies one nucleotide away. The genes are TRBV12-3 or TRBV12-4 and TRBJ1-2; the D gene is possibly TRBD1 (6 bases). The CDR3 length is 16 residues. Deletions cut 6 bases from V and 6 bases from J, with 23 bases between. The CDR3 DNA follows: TGTGCCAGCAGCCTCTCCCTACAGGGAGGTGGGCATGGCTACACCTTC. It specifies CASSLSLQGGGHGYTF.

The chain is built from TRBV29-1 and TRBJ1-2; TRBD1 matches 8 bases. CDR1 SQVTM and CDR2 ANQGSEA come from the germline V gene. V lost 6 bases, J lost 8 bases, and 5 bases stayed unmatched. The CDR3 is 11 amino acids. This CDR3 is CSVDREGGYTF. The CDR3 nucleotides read TGCAGCGTGGACAGGGAGGGGGGCTACACCTTC.

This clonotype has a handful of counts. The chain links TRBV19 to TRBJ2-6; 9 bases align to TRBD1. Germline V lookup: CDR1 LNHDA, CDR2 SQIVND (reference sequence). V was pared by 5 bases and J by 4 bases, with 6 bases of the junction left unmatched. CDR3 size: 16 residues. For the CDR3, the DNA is TGTGCCAGTAGTCTCCGGACAGGGGTAGGGGCCAACGTCCTGACTTTC. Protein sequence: CASSLRTGVGANVLTF.

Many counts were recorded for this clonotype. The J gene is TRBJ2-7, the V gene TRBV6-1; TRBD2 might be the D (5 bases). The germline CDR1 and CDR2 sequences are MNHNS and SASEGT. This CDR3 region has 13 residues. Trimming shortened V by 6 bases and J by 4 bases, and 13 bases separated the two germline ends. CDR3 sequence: CASSSQGSYEQYF. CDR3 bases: TGTGCCAGCAGCTCACAAGGGAGTTACGAGCAGTACTTC.

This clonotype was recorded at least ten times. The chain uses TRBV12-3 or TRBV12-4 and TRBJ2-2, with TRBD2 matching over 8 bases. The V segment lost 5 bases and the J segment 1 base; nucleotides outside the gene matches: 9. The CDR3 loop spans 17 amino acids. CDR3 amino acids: CASSPFGGGGNTGELFF. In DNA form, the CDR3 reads TGTGCCAGCAGTCCCTTCGGGGGGGGCGGGAACACCGGGGAGCTGTTTTTT.

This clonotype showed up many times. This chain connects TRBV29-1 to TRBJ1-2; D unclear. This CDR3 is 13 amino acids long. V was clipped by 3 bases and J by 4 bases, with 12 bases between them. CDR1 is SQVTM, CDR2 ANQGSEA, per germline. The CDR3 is CSVDGLSGYGYTF. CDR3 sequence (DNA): TGCAGCGTTGACGGATTATCCGGCTATGGCTACACCTTC.

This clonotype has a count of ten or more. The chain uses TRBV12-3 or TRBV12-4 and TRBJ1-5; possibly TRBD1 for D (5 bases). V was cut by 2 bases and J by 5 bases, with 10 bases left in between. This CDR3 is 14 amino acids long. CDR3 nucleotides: TGTGCCAGCAGTTTATTGGGGGACCATCAGCCCCAGCATTTT. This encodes CASSLLGDHQPQHF.

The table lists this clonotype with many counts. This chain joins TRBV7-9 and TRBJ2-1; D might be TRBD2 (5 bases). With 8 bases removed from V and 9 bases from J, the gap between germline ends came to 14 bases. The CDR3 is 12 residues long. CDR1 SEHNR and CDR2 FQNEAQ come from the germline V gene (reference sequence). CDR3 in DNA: TGTGCCAGCGAGGCTAGCTTAGGTGAGCAGTTCTTC. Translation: CASEASLGEQFF.

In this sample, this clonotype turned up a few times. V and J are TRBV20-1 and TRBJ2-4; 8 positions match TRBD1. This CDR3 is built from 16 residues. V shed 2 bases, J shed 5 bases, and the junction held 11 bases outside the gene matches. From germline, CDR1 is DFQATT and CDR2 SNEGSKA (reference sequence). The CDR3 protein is CSARSFVQGAQNIQYF. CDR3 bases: TGCAGTGCTAGATCTTTCGTCCAGGGGGCCCAAAACATTCAGTACTTC.

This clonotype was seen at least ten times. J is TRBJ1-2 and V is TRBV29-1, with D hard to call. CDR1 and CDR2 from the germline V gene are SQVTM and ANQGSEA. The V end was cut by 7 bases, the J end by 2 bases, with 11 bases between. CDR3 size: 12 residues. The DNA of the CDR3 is TGCAGCGCAGAGGACGGGAACTATGGCTACACCTTC. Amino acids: CSAEDGNYGYTF.

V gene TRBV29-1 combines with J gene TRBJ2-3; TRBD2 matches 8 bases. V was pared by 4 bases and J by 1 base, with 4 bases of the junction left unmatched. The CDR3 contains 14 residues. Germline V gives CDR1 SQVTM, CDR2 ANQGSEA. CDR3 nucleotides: TGCAGCGTTGCAACTAGCGGCGGCACAGATACGCAGTATTTT. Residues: CSVATSGGTDTQYF.

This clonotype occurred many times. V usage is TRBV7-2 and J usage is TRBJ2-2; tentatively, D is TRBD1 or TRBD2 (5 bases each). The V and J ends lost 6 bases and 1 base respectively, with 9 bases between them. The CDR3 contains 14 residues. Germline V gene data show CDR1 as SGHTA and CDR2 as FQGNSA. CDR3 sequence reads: CASRRDGNTGELFF. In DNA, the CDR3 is TGTGCCAGCAGAAGGGACGGGAACACCGGGGAGCTGTTTTTT.

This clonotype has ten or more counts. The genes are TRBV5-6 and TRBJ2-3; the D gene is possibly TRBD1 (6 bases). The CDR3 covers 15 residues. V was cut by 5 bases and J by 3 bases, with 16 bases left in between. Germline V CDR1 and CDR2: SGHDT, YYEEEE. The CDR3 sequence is CASRLQGVRTDTQYF. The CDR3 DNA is TGTGCCAGCAGGCTACAGGGAGTGCGTACAGATACGCAGTATTTT.